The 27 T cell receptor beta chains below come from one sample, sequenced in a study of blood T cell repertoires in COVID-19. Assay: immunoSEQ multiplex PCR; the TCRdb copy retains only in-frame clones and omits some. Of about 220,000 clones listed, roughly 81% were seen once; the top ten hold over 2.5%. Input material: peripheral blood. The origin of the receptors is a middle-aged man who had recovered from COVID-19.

CDR3 DNA sequence: TGCGCCAGCAGCAGGACAGGGATCTATGAAAAACTGTTTTTT. Residues: CASSRTGIYEKLFF. J is TRBJ1-4 and V is TRBV5-1; 8 positions agree with TRBD1. The CDR3 runs to 14 residues. The germline V gene encodes CDR1 SGHRS and CDR2 YFSETQ. Trimming at V came to 4 bases and at J to 6 bases, leaving 5 bases not matched to a gene.

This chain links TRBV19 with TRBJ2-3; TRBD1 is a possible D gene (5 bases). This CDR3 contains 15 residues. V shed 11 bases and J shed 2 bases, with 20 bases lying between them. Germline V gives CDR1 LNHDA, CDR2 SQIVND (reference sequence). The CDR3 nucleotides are TGTGCCCCTCCCAGGGCTACCCAGAACACAGATACGCAGTATTTT. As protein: CAPPRATQNTDTQYF.

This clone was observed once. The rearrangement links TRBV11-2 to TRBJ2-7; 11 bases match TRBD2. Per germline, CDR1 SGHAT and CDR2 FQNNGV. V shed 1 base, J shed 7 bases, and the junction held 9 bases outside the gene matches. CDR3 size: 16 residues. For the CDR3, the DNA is TGTGCCAGCAGCTTAGCGGATCTAGCGGGAGGAGGAGAGCAGTACTTC. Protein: CASSLADLAGGGEQYF.

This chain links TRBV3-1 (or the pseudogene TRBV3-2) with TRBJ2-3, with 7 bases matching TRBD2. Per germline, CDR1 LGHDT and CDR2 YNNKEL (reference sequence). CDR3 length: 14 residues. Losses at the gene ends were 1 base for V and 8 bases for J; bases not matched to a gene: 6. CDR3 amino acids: CASSQVTSSGTQYF. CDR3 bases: TGTGCCAGCAGCCAAGTGACTAGCTCGGGTACGCAGTATTTT.

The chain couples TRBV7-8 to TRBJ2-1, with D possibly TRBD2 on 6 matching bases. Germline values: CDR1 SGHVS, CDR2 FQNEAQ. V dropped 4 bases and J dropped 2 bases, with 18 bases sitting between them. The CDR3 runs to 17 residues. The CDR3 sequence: CASSSAGRSGPYNEQFF. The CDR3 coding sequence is TGTGCCAGCAGCTCCGCTGGTAGGAGCGGGCCCTACAATGAGCAGTTCTTC.

CDR3 protein: CASRSGPSYNEQFF. The CDR3 coding sequence is TGTGCCAGCAGGAGCGGTCCCTCCTACAATGAGCAGTTCTTC. J is TRBJ2-1 and V is TRBV27, with a possible D match to TRBD2 (5 bases). V was shortened by 6 bases and J by 0 bases, with 9 bases between the two germline ends. The CDR3 covers 14 residues. CDR1 and CDR2 (germline): MNHEY, SMNVEV (reference sequence).

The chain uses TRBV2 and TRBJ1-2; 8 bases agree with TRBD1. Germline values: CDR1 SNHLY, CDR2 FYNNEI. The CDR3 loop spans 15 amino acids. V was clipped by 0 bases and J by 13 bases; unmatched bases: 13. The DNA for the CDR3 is TGTGCCAGCAGTGAAGCCGCAGGGGGCTCAATGGGGTCCACCTTC. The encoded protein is CASSEAAGGSMGSTF.

CDR3 in amino acids: CATMKGQGAWTGELFF. CDR3 DNA sequence: TGTGCCACTATGAAAGGACAGGGGGCTTGGACCGGGGAGCTGTTTTTT. This chain joins TRBV27 and TRBJ2-2; TRBD1 matches 11 bases. V was clipped by 10 bases and J by 5 bases; unmatched bases: 12. The CDR3 is 16 residues long. Germline values: CDR1 MNHEY, CDR2 SMNVEV (reference sequence).

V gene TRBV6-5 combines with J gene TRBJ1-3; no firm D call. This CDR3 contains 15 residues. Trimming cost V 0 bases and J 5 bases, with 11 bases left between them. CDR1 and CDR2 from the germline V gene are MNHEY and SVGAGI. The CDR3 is CASSYSLTSRNTIYF. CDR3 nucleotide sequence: TGTGCCAGCAGTTACTCGTTGACATCCAGAAACACCATATATTTT.

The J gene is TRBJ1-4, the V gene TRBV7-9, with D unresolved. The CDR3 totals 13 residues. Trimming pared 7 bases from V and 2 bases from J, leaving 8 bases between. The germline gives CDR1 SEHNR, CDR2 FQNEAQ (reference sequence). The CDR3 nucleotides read TGTGCCAGCACTGGAGGCACTAATGAAAAACTGTTTTTT. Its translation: CASTGGTNEKLFF.

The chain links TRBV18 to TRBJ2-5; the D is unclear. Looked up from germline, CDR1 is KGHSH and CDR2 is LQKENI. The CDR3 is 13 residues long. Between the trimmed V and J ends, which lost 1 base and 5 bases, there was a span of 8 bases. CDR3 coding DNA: TGTGCCAGCTCACCACGCAGGCTCGAGACCCAGTACTTC. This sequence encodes CASSPRRLETQYF.

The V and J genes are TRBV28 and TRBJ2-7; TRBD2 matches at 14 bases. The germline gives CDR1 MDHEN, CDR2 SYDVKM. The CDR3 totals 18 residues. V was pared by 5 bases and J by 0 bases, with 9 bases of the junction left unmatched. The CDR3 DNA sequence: TGTGCCAGCAGTCCTTTGATCGGGACTAGCGGGAGCTCCTACGAGCAGTACTTC. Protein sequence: CASSPLIGTSGSSYEQYF.

The CDR3 region has the DNA TGTGCCAGCAGTTTAACAGGGGTGACGAACACTGAAGCTTTCTTT. Its protein product is CASSLTGVTNTEAFF. V gene TRBV27 combines with J gene TRBJ1-1; 7 nucleotides agree with TRBD1. Germline lookup yields CDR1 MNHEY and CDR2 SMNVEV (reference sequence). This CDR3 has 15 amino acids. V dropped 2 bases and J dropped 1; count of bases not matched to a gene: 4.

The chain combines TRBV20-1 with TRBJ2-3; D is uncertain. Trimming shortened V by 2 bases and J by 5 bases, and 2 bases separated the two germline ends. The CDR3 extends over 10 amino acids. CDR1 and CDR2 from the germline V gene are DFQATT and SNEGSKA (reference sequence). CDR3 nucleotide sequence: TGCAGTGCTAGACAAGATACGCAGTATTTT. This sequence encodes CSARQDTQYF.

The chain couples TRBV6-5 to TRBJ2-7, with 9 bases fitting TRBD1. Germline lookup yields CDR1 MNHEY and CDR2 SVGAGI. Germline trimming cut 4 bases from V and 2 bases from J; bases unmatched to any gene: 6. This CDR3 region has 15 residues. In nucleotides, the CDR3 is TGTGCCAGCAGTTCTCCGGGACAGGGACCCTACGAGCAGTACTTC. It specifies CASSSPGQGPYEQYF.

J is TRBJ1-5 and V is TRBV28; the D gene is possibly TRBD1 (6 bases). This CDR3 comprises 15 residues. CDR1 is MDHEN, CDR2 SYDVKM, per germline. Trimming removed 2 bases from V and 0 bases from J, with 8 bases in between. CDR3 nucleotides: TGTGCCAGCAGTTTAAGGGGGTATAGCAATCAGCCCCAGCATTTT. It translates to CASSLRGYSNQPQHF.

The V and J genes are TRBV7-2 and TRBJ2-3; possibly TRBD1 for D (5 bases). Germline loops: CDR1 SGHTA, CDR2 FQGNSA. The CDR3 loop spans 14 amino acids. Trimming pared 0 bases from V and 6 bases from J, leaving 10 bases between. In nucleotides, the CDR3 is TGTGCCAGCAGCTTAGCGCAGGGTCCGGATACGCAGTATTTT. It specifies CASSLAQGPDTQYF.

The DNA for the CDR3 is TGTGCCAGCAGCGGCAGGACAGGGCCCCAAGAGACCCAGTACTTC. Translated, it gives CASSGRTGPQETQYF. The rearrangement joins TRBV5-6 to TRBJ2-5; 8 nucleotides line up with TRBD1. The length of the CDR3 is 15 residues. CDR1 is SGHDT and CDR2 is YYEEEE in the germline V gene. Losses at the gene ends were 4 bases for V and 1 base for J; bases not matched to a gene: 6.

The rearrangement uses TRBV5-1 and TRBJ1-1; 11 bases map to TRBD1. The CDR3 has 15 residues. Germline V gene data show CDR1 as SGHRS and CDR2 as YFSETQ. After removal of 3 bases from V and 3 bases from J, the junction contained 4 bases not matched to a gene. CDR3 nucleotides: TGCGCCAGCAGCTCGGGGACAGGGGGTTACACTGAAGCTTTCTTT. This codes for CASSSGTGGYTEAFF.

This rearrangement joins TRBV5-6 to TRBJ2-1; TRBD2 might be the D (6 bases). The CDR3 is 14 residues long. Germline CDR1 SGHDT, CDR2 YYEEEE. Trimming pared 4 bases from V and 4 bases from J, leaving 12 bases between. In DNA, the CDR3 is TGTGCCAGCAGCCCTTTTGGGAGGTACAATGAGCAGTTCTTC. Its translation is CASSPFGRYNEQFF.

CDR3 region: CASSPLGQVGNQPQHF. In nucleotides, the CDR3 is TGTGCCAGCTCACCTTTGGGACAGGTCGGCAATCAGCCCCAGCATTTT. The gene calls are TRBV18 and TRBJ1-5; 8 nucleotides line up with TRBD1. CDR1 and CDR2 from the germline V gene are KGHSH and LQKENI. The CDR3 has 16 residues. Germline trimming cut 3 bases from V and 2 bases from J; bases unmatched to any gene: 6.

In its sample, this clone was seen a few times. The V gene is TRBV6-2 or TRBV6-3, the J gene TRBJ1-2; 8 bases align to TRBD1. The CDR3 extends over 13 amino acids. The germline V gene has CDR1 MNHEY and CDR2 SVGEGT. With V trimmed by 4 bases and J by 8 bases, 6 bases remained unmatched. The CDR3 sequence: CASSSNRDRGYTF. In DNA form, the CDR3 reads TGTGCCAGCAGTTCCAACCGGGACAGGGGCTACACCTTC.

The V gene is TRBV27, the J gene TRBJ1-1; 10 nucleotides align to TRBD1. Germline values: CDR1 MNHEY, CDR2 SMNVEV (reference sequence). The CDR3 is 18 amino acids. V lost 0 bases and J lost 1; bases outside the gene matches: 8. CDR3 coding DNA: TGTGCCAGCAGTTTATCGAGAGGACAGGGGGTTAAGAACACTGAAGCTTTCTTT. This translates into CASSLSRGQGVKNTEAFF.

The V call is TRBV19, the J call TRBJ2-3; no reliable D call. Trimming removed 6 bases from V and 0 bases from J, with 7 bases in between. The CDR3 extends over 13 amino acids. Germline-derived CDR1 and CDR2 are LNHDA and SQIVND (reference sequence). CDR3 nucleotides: TGTGCCAGTAGCCTATACAGCACAGATACGCAGTATTTT. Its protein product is CASSLYSTDTQYF.

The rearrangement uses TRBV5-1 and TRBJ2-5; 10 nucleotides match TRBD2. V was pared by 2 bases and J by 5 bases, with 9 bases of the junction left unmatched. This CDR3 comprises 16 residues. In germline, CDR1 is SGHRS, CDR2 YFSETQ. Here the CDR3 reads CASSFILAGVGETQYF. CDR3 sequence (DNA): TGCGCCAGCAGCTTTATTCTAGCGGGAGTAGGGGAGACCCAGTACTTC. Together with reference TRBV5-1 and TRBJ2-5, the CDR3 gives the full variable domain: KAGVTQTPRYLIKTRGQQVTLSCSPISGHRSVSWYQQTPGQGLQFLFEYFSETQRNKGNFPGRFSGRQFSNSRSEMNVSTLELGDSALYLCASSFILAGVGETQYFGPGTRLLVL.

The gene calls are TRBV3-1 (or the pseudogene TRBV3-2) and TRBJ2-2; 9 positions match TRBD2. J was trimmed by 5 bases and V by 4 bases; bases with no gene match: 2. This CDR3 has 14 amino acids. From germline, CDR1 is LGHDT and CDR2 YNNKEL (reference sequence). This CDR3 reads CASSPAGGTGELFF. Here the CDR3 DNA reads TGTGCCAGCAGCCCAGCGGGAGGAACCGGGGAGCTGTTTTTT.

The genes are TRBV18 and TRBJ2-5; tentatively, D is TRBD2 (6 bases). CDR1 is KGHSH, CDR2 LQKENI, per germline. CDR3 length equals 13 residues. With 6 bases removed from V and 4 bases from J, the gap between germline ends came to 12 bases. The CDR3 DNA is TGTGCCAGCTCCCGGGGGAATGGAGAGACCCAGTACTTC. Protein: CASSRGNGETQYF. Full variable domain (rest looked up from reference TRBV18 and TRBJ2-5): NAGVMQNPRHLVRRRGQEARLRCSPMKGHSHVYWYRQLPEEGLKFMVYLQKENIIDESGMPKERFSAEFPKEGPSILRIQQVVRGDSAAYFCASSRGNGETQYFGPGTRLLVL.